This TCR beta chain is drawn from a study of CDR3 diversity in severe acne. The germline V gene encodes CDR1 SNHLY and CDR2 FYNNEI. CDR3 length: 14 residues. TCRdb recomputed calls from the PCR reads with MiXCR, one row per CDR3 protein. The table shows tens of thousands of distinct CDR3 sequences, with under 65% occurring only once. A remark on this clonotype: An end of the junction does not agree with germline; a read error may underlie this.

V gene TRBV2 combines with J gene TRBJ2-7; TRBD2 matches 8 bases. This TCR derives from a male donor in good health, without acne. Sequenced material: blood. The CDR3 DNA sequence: TGTGCCAGCAGGGGTGGACATAGCGGGAACGAGCAGCACTTC. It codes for CASRGGHSGNEQHF.